A selection of T cell receptor beta chains follows, all from one sample in a study of T cell responses to AZD1222 COVID-19 vaccine. The method was immunoSEQ multiplex PCR; TCRdb's version includes in-frame clones alone and lacks a portion of them. The sample carries around 94,000 clones, 84% recorded once. Source: peripheral blood, taken on day 0 of AZD1222 vaccination. The receptors come from an adult in good health. CDR3s include the opening cysteine and the closing phenylalanine or tryptophan. The D gene is left open where the match is weak. Some rows have no size entry. The others give once, few or many, or a class for an expanded clone.

j_gene,d_gene,v_gene,abundance,CDR3nt,CDR3aa
TRBJ1-2,.,TRBV6-5,.,TGTGCCAGCAGTTACTCGTCCGGGGAGGGCTACACCTTC,CASSYSSGEGYTF
TRBJ1-1,.,TRBV9,.,TGTGCCAGCAGCGTAGCAGTAATGAACACTGAAGCTTTCTTT,CASSVAVMNTEAFF
TRBJ1-4,.,TRBV19,.,TGTGCCAGTAGTTTTCGCGGGGAAAAACTGTTTTTT,CASSFRGEKLFF
TRBJ2-6,.,TRBV12-5,.,TGTGCTAGTGGTTTAAGTTCTGGGGCCAACGTCCTGACTTTC,CASGLSSGANVLTF
TRBJ1-2,.,TRBV19,.,TGTGCCAGTACCCCCGACACCTACTATGGCTACACCTTC,CASTPDTYYGYTF
TRBJ1-5,.,TRBV6-5,.,TGTGCCAGCAGTTACCCAGGTGGTAATCAGCCCCAGCATTTT,CASSYPGGNQPQHF
TRBJ1-6,TRBD1,TRBV10-1,few,TGCGCCAGCAGTGAGGCACGGACAGGGGGTAATTCACCCCTCCACTTT,CASSEARTGGNSPLHF
TRBJ1-4,.,TRBV4-3,.,TGCGCCAGCAGCCCCCCCCGGATGCAAGAAAAACTGTTTTTT,CASSPPRMQEKLFF
TRBJ2-3,.,TRBV28,once,TGTGCCAGCAGTTTCGGGGGCGTGGGCACAGATACGCAGTATTTT,CASSFGGVGTDTQYF
TRBJ1-6,TRBD1,TRBV30,once,TGTGCCTGGAGTTGGCGGCAAGGGGGCAATTCACCCCTCCACTTT,CAWSWRQGGNSPLHF
TRBJ2-3,.,TRBV12-3/TRBV12-4,.,TGTGCCAGCAGTCTCATGGAAGGTAATACGCAGTATTTT,CASSLMEGNTQYF
TRBJ1-2,TRBD1,TRBV28,.,TGTGCCAGCAGTTGGAACAGGGGTGGTTCAACCTTC,CASSWNRGGSTF
TRBJ2-3,.,TRBV28,.,TGTGCCAGCAGCACTAATGTAGCAGATACGCAGTATTTT,CASSTNVADTQYF
TRBJ1-3,TRBD1,TRBV18,.,TGTGCCAGCTCACCGGGACAGGGTTATGGAAACACCATATATTTT,CASSPGQGYGNTIYF
TRBJ1-5,.,TRBV29-1,.,TGCAGCGTCGCAAATCTAATCGGGGCGCCCCAGCATTTT,CSVANLIGAPQHF
TRBJ2-1,TRBD1,TRBV6-4,few,TGTGCCAGCAGTGACCTAGACAGGGACAATGAGCAGTTCTTC,CASSDLDRDNEQFF
TRBJ2-5,TRBD2,TRBV28,.,TGTGCCAGCAGCTCTCCCCCCGCCGGGGGGGCCCAGTACTTC,CASSSPPAGGAQYF
TRBJ2-7,.,TRBV7-8,.,TGTGCCAGCAGTCCTTCCTACGAGCAGTACTTC,CASSPSYEQYF
TRBJ2-1,.,TRBV11-3,.,TGTGCCAGCAGCTTTCTCGCCAGGGTGGGCAATGAGCAGTTCTTC,CASSFLARVGNEQFF
TRBJ2-6,.,TRBV7-2,.,TGTGCCAGCAGCTTAGAACTAGTGGGGGCTGGGGCCAACGTCCTGACTTTC,CASSLELVGAGANVLTF
TRBJ2-5,TRBD1,TRBV2,.,TGTGCCAGCGGGTCGGATAGGACAGGGGGGGAGACCCAGTACTTC,CASGSDRTGGETQYF
TRBJ2-2,.,TRBV2,.,TGTGCCAGCAGTGATACAGTCGGGGAGCTGTTTTTT,CASSDTVGELFF
TRBJ2-1,.,TRBV7-2,.,TGTGCCAGCAGCTTAAAAGGTGGGTGGGAGCAGTTCTTC,CASSLKGGWEQFF
TRBJ1-1,.,TRBV6-5,.,TGTGCCAGCAGTTACAAGGTCCCGCCCACTGAAGCTTTCTTT,CASSYKVPPTEAFF
TRBJ1-1,.,TRBV6-5,.,TGTGCCAGCAGTTACTCGAGGGGGAACACTGAAGCTTTCTTT,CASSYSRGNTEAFF
TRBJ2-1,TRBD2,TRBV19,.,TGTGCCAGTAGACCGGGACTAGCGGGTCATGAGCAGTTCTTC,CASRPGLAGHEQFF
TRBJ1-1,.,TRBV11-2,.,TGTGCCAGCAGTTTGGACCTGAACACTGAAGCTTTCTTT,CASSLDLNTEAFF
TRBJ2-7,.,TRBV11-3,.,TGTGCCAGCCAGGAGGGCCTAGGACGGACCTACGAGCAGTACTTC,CASQEGLGRTYEQYF
TRBJ2-2,.,TRBV12-3/TRBV12-4,.,TGTGCCAGCAGTTTAGGTGCCGGGGAGCTGTTTTTT,CASSLGAGELFF
TRBJ2-7,.,TRBV10-3,.,TGTGCCATCAGTACCTCGGAGGGCCCGTACGAGCAGTACTTC,CAISTSEGPYEQYF
TRBJ2-2,.,TRBV4-3,.,TGCGCCAGCAGCCAAGTGGGAGGCACCGGGGAGCTGTTTTTT,CASSQVGGTGELFF
TRBJ1-1,.,TRBV12-5,.,TGTGCTAGTGGTTTGCTTCGGGGGGTGAACACTGAAGCTTTCTTT,CASGLLRGVNTEAFF
TRBJ2-2,.,TRBV11-2,.,TGTGCCAGCAGTCCTCAGGGAACCCCGAACACCGGGGAGCTGTTTTTT,CASSPQGTPNTGELFF
TRBJ1-3,.,TRBV2,.,TGTGCCAGCAGCCTTACAGGAGCCCTCTCTGGAAACACCATATATTTT,CASSLTGALSGNTIYF
TRBJ1-6,.,TRBV7-9,.,TGTGCCAGCAGTATAGAACAGTATAATTCACCCCTCCACTTT,CASSIEQYNSPLHF
TRBJ1-2,.,TRBV7-9,.,TGTGCCAGCAGCTTAGACGGCGTAGCCTATGGCTACACCTTC,CASSLDGVAYGYTF
TRBJ1-5,.,TRBV3-1/TRBV3-2,.,TGTGCCAGCAGCCAAGGAGTTTCTATTTCCTCGCCCCAGCATTTT,CASSQGVSISSPQHF
TRBJ1-4,.,TRBV5-1,.,TGCGCCAGCAGCTTGGCAGGGGATGAAAAACTGTTTTTT,CASSLAGDEKLFF
TRBJ1-1,TRBD1,TRBV12-3/TRBV12-4,.,TGTGCCAGCAGTTCATCGACAGGGCTAGAAGCTTTCTTT,CASSSSTGLEAFF